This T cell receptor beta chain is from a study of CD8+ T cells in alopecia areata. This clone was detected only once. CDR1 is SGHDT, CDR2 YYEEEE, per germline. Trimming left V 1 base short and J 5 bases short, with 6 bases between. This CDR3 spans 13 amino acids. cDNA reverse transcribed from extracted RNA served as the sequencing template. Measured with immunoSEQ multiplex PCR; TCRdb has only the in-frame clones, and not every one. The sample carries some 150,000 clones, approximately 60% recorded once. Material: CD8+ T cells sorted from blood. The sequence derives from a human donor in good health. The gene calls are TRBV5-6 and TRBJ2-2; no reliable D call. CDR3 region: CASSLLVTGELFF. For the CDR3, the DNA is TGTGCCAGCAGCTTGCTAGTAACCGGGGAGCTGTTTTTT.